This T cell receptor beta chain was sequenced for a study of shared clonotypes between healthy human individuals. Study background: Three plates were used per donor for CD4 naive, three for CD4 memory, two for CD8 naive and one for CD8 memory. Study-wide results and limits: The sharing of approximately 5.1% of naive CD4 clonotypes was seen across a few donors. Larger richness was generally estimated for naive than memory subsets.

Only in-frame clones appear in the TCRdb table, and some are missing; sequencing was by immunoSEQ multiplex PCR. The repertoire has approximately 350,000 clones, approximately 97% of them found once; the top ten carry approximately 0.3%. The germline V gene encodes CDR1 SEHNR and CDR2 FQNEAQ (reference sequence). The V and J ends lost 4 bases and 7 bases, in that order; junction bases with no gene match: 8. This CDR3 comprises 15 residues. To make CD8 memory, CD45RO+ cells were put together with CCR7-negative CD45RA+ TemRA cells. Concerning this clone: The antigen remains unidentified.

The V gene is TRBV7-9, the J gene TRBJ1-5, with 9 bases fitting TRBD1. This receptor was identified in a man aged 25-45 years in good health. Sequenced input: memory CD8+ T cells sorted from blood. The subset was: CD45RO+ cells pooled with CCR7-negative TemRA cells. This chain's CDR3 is CASSSSVDRGQPQHF. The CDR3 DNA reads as TGTGCCAGCAGCTCCTCCGTGGACAGGGGACAGCCCCAGCATTTT.